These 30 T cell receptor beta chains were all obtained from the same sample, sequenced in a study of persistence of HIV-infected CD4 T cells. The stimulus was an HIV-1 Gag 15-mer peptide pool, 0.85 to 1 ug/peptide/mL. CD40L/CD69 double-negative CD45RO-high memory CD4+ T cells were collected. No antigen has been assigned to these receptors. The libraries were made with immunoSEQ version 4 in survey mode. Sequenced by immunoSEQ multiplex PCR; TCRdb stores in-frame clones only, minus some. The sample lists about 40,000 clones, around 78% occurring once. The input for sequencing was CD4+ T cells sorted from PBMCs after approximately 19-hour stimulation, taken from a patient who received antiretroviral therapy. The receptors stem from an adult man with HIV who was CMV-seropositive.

The CDR3 protein is CASSNVPRGGSYTF. The CDR3 DNA sequence: TGTGCCAGCAGCAATGTGCCAAGGGGGGGCAGCTACACCTTC. The gene calls are TRBV21-1 and TRBJ1-2. TRBV21-1 is a pseudogene locus. The CDR3 consists of 14 residues.

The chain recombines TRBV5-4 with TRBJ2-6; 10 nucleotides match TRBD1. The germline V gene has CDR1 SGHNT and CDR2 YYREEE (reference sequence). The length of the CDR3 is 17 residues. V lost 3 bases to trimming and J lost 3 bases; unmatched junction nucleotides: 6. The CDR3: CASSSGQGNNGANVLTF. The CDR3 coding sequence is TGTGCCAGCAGCTCGGGACAGGGGAATAATGGGGCCAACGTCCTGACTTTC.

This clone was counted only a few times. The CDR3 nucleotides read TGTGCCAGCAGCTCCGACAGGGGCAGGTCCTATGGCTACACCTTC. Its protein is CASSSDRGRSYGYTF. V gene TRBV7-2 combines with J gene TRBJ1-2; 8 bases align to TRBD1. Germline values: CDR1 SGHTA, CDR2 FQGNSA. Trimming took 4 bases from V and 4 from J; bases not matched to a gene: 8. This CDR3 region has 15 residues. Full variable domain (remainder filled in from reference TRBV7-2 and TRBJ1-2): GAGVSQSPSNKVTEKGKDVELRCDPISGHTALYWYRQSLGQGLEFLIYFQGNSAPDKSGLPSDRFSAERTGGSVSTLTIQRTQQEDSAVYLCASSSDRGRSYGYTFGSGTRLTVV.

In nucleotides, the CDR3 is TGTGCCAGCAGGGTTATCTCTGGGGCCAACGTCCTGACTTTC. Protein: CASRVISGANVLTF. The J gene is TRBJ2-6, the V gene TRBV2; D remains unclear. The ends were cut back, 6 bases at V and 0 bases at J, with 6 bases in the middle. Germline V gene lookup returns CDR1 SNHLY and CDR2 FYNNEI. The CDR3 sequence is 14 residues long.

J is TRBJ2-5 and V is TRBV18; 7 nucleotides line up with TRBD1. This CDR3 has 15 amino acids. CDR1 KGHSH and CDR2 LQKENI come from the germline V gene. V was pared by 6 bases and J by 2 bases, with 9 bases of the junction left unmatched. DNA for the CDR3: TGTGCCAGCTCCCCGAAACAGGGGCAGCAAGAGACCCAGTACTTC. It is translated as CASSPKQGQQETQYF.

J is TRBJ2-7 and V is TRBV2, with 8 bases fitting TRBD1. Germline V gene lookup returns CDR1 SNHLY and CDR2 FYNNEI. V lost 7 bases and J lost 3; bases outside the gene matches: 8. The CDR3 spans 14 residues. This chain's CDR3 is CASTKQGAGYEQYF. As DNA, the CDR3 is TGTGCCAGCACCAAGCAGGGGGCCGGCTACGAGCAGTACTTC.

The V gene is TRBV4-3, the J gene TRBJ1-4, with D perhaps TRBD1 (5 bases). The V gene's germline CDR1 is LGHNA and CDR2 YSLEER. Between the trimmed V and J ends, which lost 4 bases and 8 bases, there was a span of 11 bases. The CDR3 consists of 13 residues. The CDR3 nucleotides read TGCGCCAGCAGCCGGGACCACAAGGAAAAACTGTTTTTT. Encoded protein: CASSRDHKEKLFF.

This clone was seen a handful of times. The CDR3 sequence is CASSMGQGNTEAFF. For the CDR3, the DNA is TGTGCCAGTAGTATGGGTCAGGGGAACACTGAAGCTTTCTTT. This chain links TRBV19 with TRBJ1-1, with D maybe TRBD1 (5 bases). CDR1 LNHDA and CDR2 SQIVND come from the germline V gene (reference sequence). The CDR3 has 14 amino acids. Trimming pared 3 bases from V and 1 base from J, leaving 9 bases between.

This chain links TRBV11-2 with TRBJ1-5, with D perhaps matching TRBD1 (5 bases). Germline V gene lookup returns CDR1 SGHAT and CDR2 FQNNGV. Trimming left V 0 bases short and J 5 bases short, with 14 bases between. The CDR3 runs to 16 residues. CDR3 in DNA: TGTGCCAGCAGCTTAGATTCGGTTAGGGGACATCAGCCCCAGCATTTT. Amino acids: CASSLDSVRGHQPQHF.

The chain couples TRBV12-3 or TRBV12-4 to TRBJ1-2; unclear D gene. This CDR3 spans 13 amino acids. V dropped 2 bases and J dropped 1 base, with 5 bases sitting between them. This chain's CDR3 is CASSLNRNYGYTF. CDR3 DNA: TGTGCCAGCAGTTTAAACCGTAACTATGGCTACACCTTC.

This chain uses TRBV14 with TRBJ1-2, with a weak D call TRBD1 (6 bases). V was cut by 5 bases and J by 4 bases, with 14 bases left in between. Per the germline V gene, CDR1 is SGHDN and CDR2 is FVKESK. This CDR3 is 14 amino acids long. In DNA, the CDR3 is TGTGCCAGCAGCTACGACAGGCCCCGCTATGGCTACACCTTC. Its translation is CASSYDRPRYGYTF.

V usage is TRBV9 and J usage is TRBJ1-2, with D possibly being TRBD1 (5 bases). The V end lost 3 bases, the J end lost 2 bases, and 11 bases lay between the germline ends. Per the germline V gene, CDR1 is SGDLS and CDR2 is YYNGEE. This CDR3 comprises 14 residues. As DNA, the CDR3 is TGTGCCAGCAGCGCCCCAGGGCTGAACTATGGCTACACCTTC. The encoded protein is CASSAPGLNYGYTF.

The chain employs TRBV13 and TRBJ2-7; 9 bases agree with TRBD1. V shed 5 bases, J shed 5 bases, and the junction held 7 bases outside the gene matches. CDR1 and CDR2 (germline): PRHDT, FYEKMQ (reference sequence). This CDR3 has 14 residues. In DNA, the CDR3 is TGTGCCAGCAGCGGACCGGGACAGGGCCACGAGCAGTACTTC. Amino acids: CASSGPGQGHEQYF.

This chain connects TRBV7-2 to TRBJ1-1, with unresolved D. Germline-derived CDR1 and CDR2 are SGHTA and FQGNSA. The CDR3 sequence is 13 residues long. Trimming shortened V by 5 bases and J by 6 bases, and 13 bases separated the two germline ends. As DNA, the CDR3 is TGTGCCAGCAGCAGGAGGTTCGGAGCTGAAGCTTTCTTT. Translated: CASSRRFGAEAFF. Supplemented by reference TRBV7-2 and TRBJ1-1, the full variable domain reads GAGVSQSPSNKVTEKGKDVELRCDPISGHTALYWYRQSLGQGLEFLIYFQGNSAPDKSGLPSDRFSAERTGGSVSTLTIQRTQQEDSAVYLCASSRRFGAEAFFGQGTRLTVV.

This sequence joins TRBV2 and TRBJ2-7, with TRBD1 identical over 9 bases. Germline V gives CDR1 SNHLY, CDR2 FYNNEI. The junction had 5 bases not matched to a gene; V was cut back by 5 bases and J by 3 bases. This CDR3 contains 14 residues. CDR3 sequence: CASSPGQGVYEQYF. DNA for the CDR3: TGTGCCAGCAGTCCGGGACAGGGAGTCTACGAGCAGTACTTC. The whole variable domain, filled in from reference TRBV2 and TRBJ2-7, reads EPEVTQTPSHQVTQMGQEVILRCVPISNHLYFYWYRQILGQKVEFLVSFYNNEISEKSEIFDDQFSVERPDGSNFTLKIRSTKLEDSAMYFCASSPGQGVYEQYFGPGTRLTVT.

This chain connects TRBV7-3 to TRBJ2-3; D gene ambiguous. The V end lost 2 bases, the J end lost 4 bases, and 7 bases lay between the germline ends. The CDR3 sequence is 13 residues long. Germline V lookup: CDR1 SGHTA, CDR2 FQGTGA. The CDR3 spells CASSLQSPDTQYF. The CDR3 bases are TGTGCCAGCAGCTTACAATCCCCAGATACGCAGTATTTT.

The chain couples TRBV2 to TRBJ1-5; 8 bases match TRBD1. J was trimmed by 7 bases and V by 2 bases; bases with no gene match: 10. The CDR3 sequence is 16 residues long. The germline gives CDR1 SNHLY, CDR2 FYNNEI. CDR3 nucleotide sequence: TGTGCCAGCAGTGAAAGGGCCGGGACAGGTAAACAGCCCCAGCATTTT. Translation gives CASSERAGTGKQPQHF. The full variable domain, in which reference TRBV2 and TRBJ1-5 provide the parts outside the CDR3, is EPEVTQTPSHQVTQMGQEVILRCVPISNHLYFYWYRQILGQKVEFLVSFYNNEISEKSEIFDDQFSVERPDGSNFTLKIRSTKLEDSAMYFCASSERAGTGKQPQHFGDGTRLSIL.

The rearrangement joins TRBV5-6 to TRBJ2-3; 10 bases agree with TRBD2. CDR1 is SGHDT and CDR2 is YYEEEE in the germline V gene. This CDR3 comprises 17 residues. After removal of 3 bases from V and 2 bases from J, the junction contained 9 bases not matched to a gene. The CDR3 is CASSYQGLAELTDTQYF. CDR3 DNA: TGTGCCAGCAGCTATCAAGGACTAGCGGAACTCACAGATACGCAGTATTTT.

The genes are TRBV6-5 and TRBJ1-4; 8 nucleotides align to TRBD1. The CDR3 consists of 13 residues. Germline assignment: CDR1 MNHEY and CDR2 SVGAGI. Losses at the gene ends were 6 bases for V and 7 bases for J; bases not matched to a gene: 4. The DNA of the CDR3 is TGTGCCAGCAGGCTCAGGGGGCGTGAAAAACTGTTTTTT. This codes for CASRLRGREKLFF.

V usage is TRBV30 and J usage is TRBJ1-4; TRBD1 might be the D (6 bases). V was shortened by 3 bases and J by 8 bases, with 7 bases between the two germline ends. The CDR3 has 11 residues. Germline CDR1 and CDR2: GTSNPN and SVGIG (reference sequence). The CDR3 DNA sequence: TGTGCCTGGAGGAGGGGGGAAAAACTGTTTTTT. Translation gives CAWRRGEKLFF.

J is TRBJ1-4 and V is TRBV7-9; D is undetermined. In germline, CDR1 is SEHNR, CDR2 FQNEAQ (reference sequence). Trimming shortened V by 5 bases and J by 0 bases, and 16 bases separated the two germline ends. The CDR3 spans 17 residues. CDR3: CASSPARGRSTNEKLFF. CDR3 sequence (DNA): TGTGCCAGCAGCCCCGCCCGTGGCCGCTCAACTAATGAAAAACTGTTTTTT.

As DNA, the CDR3 is TGCAGCGTGTCGCGGGGACGGGGGAACTACAATGAGCAGTTCTTC. It is translated as CSVSRGRGNYNEQFF. The chain uses TRBV29-1 and TRBJ2-1, with TRBD2 as a possible D gene (6 bases). V dropped 6 bases and J dropped 3 bases, with 18 bases sitting between them. The CDR3 is 15 amino acids. Germline CDR1 and CDR2: SQVTM and ANQGSEA.

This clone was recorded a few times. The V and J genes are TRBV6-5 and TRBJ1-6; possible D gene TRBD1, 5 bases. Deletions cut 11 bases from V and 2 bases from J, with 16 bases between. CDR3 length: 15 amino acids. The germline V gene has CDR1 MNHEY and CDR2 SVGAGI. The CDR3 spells CAAWGRETYNSPLHF. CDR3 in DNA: TGTGCCGCGTGGGGCAGAGAAACCTATAATTCACCCCTCCACTTT.

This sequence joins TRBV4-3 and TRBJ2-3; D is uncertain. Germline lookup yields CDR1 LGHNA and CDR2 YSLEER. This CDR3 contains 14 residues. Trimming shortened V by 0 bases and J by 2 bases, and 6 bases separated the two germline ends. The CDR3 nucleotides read TGCGCCAGCAGCCAAGATTCGGCCACAGATACGCAGTATTTT. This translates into CASSQDSATDTQYF.

The CDR3 DNA is TGTGCCAGCAGCGTAGCTCCACAGGGCACCTACGAGCAGTACTTC. Translation: CASSVAPQGTYEQYF. The J gene is TRBJ2-7, the V gene TRBV9, with a tentative D call TRBD1 (6 bases). The CDR3 loop spans 15 amino acids. V lost 0 bases and J 2 bases, leaving 12 bases between the germline ends. CDR1 and CDR2 from the germline V gene are SGDLS and YYNGEE.

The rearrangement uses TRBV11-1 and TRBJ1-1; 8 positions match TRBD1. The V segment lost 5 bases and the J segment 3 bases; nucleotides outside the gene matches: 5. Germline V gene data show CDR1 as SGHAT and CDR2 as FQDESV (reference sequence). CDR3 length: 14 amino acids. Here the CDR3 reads CASSTDRGYTEAFF. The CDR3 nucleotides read TGTGCCAGCAGCACCGACAGGGGATACACTGAAGCTTTCTTT.

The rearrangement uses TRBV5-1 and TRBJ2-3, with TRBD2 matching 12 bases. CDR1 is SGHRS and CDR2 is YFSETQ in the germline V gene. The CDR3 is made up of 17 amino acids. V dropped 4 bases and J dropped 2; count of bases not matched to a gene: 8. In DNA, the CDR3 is TGCGCCAGCAGCCTGGAGGGGACTAGCGGGTACACAGATACGCAGTATTTT. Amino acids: CASSLEGTSGYTDTQYF.

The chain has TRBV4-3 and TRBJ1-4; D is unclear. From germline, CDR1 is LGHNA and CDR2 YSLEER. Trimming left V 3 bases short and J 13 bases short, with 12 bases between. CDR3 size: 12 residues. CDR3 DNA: TGCGCCAGCAGCCACCGCGGCTCTGGACTGTTTTTT. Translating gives CASSHRGSGLFF.

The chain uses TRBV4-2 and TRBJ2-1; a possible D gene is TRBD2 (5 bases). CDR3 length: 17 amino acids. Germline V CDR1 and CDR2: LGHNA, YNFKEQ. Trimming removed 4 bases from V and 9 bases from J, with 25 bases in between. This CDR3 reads CASSRNERERPGGEQFF. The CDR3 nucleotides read TGTGCCAGCAGCCGGAACGAAAGAGAAAGACCAGGAGGTGAGCAGTTCTTC.

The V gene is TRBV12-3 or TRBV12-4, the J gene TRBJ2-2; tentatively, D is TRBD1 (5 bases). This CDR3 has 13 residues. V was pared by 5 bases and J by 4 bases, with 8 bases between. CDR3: CASSGRGTGELFF. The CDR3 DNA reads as TGTGCCAGCAGTGGAAGGGGCACCGGGGAGCTGTTTTTT.